This entry lists 16 T cell receptor beta chains sequenced from one sample in a study of blood T cell repertoires in COVID-19. Some clones are missing from TCRdb's copy, which holds only in-frame ones; the method was immunoSEQ multiplex PCR. Here the sample spans tens of thousands of clones, 60% to 85% being singletons. The sample comprised peripheral blood. Source of these receptors: a man between 65 and 79 years old with active or convalescent COVID-19.

Only one count was recorded for this clone. CDR3 loop: CASSPRQSTHLYGYTF. CDR3 nucleotide sequence: TGTGCCAGCAGCCCTAGACAGTCCACCCACCTTTATGGCTACACCTTC. This chain joins TRBV11-3 and TRBJ1-2; possible D gene TRBD1, 5 bases. The CDR3 sequence is 16 residues long. V was clipped by 5 bases and J by 5 bases, with 21 bases between them. Germline-derived CDR1 and CDR2 are SGHNT and YENEEA.

The chain carries TRBV6-2 or TRBV6-3 and TRBJ1-1; D not certain. Germline CDR1 MNHEY, CDR2 SVGEGT. Trimming cost V 6 bases and J 0 bases, with 11 bases left between them. The CDR3 is 14 amino acids. Here the CDR3 reads CASSRVEMNTEAFF. CDR3 coding DNA: TGTGCCAGCAGCCGAGTGGAGATGAACACTGAAGCTTTCTTT.

This clone was seen more than once but under ten times. The chain joins TRBV5-1 to TRBJ2-6, with 10 bases fitting TRBD1. The CDR3 covers 16 residues. CDR1 is SGHRS and CDR2 is YFSETQ in the germline V gene. V was pared by 3 bases and J by 0 bases, with 0 bases of the junction left unmatched. The CDR3 is CASSWTGGSGANVLTF. CDR3 coding DNA: TGCGCCAGCAGCTGGACAGGGGGCTCTGGGGCCAACGTCCTGACTTTC. The variable domain in full, with the rest retrieved from reference TRBV5-1 and TRBJ2-6, is KAGVTQTPRYLIKTRGQQVTLSCSPISGHRSVSWYQQTPGQGLQFLFEYFSETQRNKGNFPGRFSGRQFSNSRSEMNVSTLELGDSALYLCASSWTGGSGANVLTFGAGSRLTVL.

The chain links TRBV11-3 to TRBJ1-2; D may be TRBD1 (5 bases). The ends were cut back, 5 bases at V and 0 bases at J, with 19 bases in the middle. The CDR3 runs to 17 residues. Germline CDR1 reads SGHNT; CDR2 reads YENEEA. CDR3 in DNA: TGTGCCAGCAGCCAATCCTCGAGCGGGGCTGCTAACTATGGCTACACCTTC. Translating it yields CASSQSSSGAANYGYTF.

The chain is built from TRBV12-3 or TRBV12-4 and TRBJ1-2; D might be TRBD1 (6 bases). The CDR3 consists of 13 residues. V lost 5 bases and J 4 bases, leaving 11 bases between the germline ends. Here the CDR3 DNA reads TGTGCCAGCAGTCTAGGGACATTCTATGGCTACACCTTC. It encodes CASSLGTFYGYTF.

This clone was detected only once. The rearrangement joins TRBV11-2 to TRBJ2-5; 10 positions match TRBD2. V was pared by 6 bases and J by 0 bases, with 7 bases of the junction left unmatched. This CDR3 spans 16 amino acids. Per the germline V gene, CDR1 is SGHAT and CDR2 is FQNNGV. CDR3 sequence reads: CASSYGTSEYQETQYF. As DNA, the CDR3 is TGTGCCAGCAGTTATGGGACTAGCGAGTACCAAGAGACCCAGTACTTC.

V gene TRBV2 combines with J gene TRBJ2-5, with unresolved D. The CDR3 contains 13 residues. Trimming cost V 6 bases and J 2 bases, with 10 bases left between them. The germline V gene has CDR1 SNHLY and CDR2 FYNNEI. The CDR3 spells CASSRDWQETQYF. The CDR3 nucleotides are TGTGCCAGCAGCCGCGATTGGCAAGAGACCCAGTACTTC.

Regarding this clone: This same CDR3 is encoded by further DNA sequences in the sample. The J gene is TRBJ1-5, the V gene TRBV5-1; 7 bases align to TRBD1. CDR1 is SGHRS and CDR2 is YFSETQ in the germline V gene. J was trimmed by 7 bases and V by 0 bases; bases with no gene match: 4. The CDR3 length is 14 residues. The CDR3 nucleotides are TGCGCCAGCAGCTTGGGACAGGGTGAACAGCCCCAGCATTTT. It specifies CASSLGQGEQPQHF. Variable domain in full (rest from reference TRBV5-1 and TRBJ1-5): KAGVTQTPRYLIKTRGQQVTLSCSPISGHRSVSWYQQTPGQGLQFLFEYFSETQRNKGNFPGRFSGRQFSNSRSEMNVSTLELGDSALYLCASSLGQGEQPQHFGDGTRLSIL.

V usage is TRBV10-3 and J usage is TRBJ2-7, with 8 nucleotides matching TRBD2. V shed 6 bases and J 5 bases; nucleotides not matched to a gene: 3. The CDR3 contains 12 residues. From germline, CDR1 is ENHRY and CDR2 SYGVKD. The CDR3: CAIRGLADEQYF. The CDR3 nucleotides read TGTGCCATCAGAGGACTAGCTGACGAGCAGTACTTC.

The V gene is TRBV5-1, the J gene TRBJ2-7; D perhaps matches TRBD1 (6 bases). There are 14 residues in the CDR3. Trimming removed 0 bases at V and 5 bases at J, with 12 bases between. Germline-derived CDR1 and CDR2 are SGHRS and YFSETQ. The DNA of the CDR3 is TGCGCCAGCAGCTTGGGACAGGCAGGCCACGAGCAGTACTTC. Protein: CASSLGQAGHEQYF.

The chain is built from TRBV19 and TRBJ1-5; D is uncertain. The CDR3 sequence is 12 residues long. The V end lost 6 bases, the J end lost 9 bases, and 12 bases lay between the germline ends. The germline gives CDR1 LNHDA, CDR2 SQIVND (reference sequence). CDR3 sequence: CASSPRDSPQHF. DNA for the CDR3: TGTGCCAGTAGCCCCAGAGACTCGCCCCAGCATTTT.

CDR3 amino acids: CASSLGRGRSDTQYF. In nucleotides, the CDR3 is TGTGCCAGCAGCTTAGGTCGGGGAAGATCAGATACGCAGTATTTT. The chain is built from TRBV7-9 and TRBJ2-3; D may be TRBD2 (5 bases). The germline gives CDR1 SEHNR, CDR2 FQNEAQ (reference sequence). The CDR3 covers 15 residues. Trimming removed 1 base at V and 4 bases at J, with 12 bases between.

By share of the sample, this clone is medium-sized. The chain carries TRBV10-3 and TRBJ2-7, with a possible D match to TRBD1 (6 bases). V dropped 6 bases and J dropped 4 bases, with 25 bases sitting between them. CDR1 is ENHRY, CDR2 SYGVKD, per germline. There are 17 residues in the CDR3. CDR3: CAISAKEQGYLGYEQYF. DNA of the CDR3: TGTGCCATCAGCGCGAAGGAACAGGGTTATCTCGGATACGAGCAGTACTTC.

The genes are TRBV18 and TRBJ1-6; D is unresolved. Trimming took 6 bases from V and 10 from J, leaving 19 bases between them. Germline lookup yields CDR1 KGHSH and CDR2 LQKENI. The CDR3 totals 15 residues. CDR3 nucleotides: TGTGCCAGCTCCAAGAGCCGGGAAATAGGGTCACCCCTCCACTTT. Translation: CASSKSREIGSPLHF. Using reference TRBV18 and TRBJ1-6 for the parts outside the CDR3, the full variable domain is NAGVMQNPRHLVRRRGQEARLRCSPMKGHSHVYWYRQLPEEGLKFMVYLQKENIIDESGMPKERFSAEFPKEGPSILRIQQVVRGDSAAYFCASSKSREIGSPLHFGNGTRLTVT.

This chain joins TRBV27 and TRBJ1-2; 8 nucleotides align to TRBD1. The V gene end was trimmed by 5 bases and the J gene end by 8 bases; junction bases not matched to a gene: 7. Germline assignment: CDR1 MNHEY and CDR2 SMNVEV (reference sequence). The CDR3 is made up of 13 amino acids. Written as DNA, the CDR3 is TGTGCCAGCAGTAAACAGGGGGATCGCGGCTACACCTTC. As protein: CASSKQGDRGYTF.

The DNA of the CDR3 is TGTGCCAGCAACGACAGGTACCCTACGAGCGAGCAGTACTTC. This gives the protein CASNDRYPTSEQYF. The V gene is TRBV27, the J gene TRBJ2-7; possibly TRBD1 for D (6 bases). The CDR3 consists of 14 residues. V was pared by 7 bases and J by 6 bases, with 19 bases between. Germline loops: CDR1 MNHEY, CDR2 SMNVEV (reference sequence).